What follows are 15 T cell receptor beta chains derived from one specimen sequenced in a study of memory CD4+ T cells and cytomegalovirus serostatus. Single viable CD3+CD4+CD8-CD45RO+ cells were sorted as the memory CD4+ T cells. Sequencing was performed with immunoSEQ multiplex PCR; in TCRdb, only in-frame clones are kept and a portion is missing. The sample yields some 95,000 clones, under 90% seen once. Sequenced input: memory CD4+ T cells from blood. All receptors derive from an adult in good health and CMV-seropositive.

This chain uses TRBV28 with TRBJ2-2; D remains unclear. The CDR3 is made up of 13 amino acids. Germline CDR1 is MDHEN and CDR2 is SYDVKM. Trimming removed 3 bases from V and 6 bases from J, with 8 bases in between. This CDR3 reads CASSFGWAGELFF. The CDR3 coding sequence is TGTGCCAGCAGTTTCGGGTGGGCCGGGGAGCTGTTTTTT.

The chain uses TRBV6-1 and TRBJ1-5; 7 bases match TRBD1. The germline CDR1 and CDR2 sequences are MNHNS and SASEGT. The CDR3 spans 14 residues. The J segment lost 6 bases and the V segment lost 8 bases, leaving 10 bases of the junction unmatched. The CDR3: CASAGFSGGQPQHF. The CDR3 region has the DNA TGTGCCAGCGCAGGTTTTTCAGGGGGTCAGCCCCAGCATTTT.

The chain employs TRBV7-9 and TRBJ1-1; 8 bases line up with TRBD1. The V gene end was trimmed by 5 bases and the J gene end by 2 bases; junction bases not matched to a gene: 4. There are 14 residues in the CDR3. Germline loops: CDR1 SEHNR, CDR2 FQNEAQ (reference sequence). The CDR3 nucleotides read TGTGCCAGCAGCCTAGGACAGGGCAACACTGAAGCTTTCTTT. This gives the protein CASSLGQGNTEAFF. Supplemented by reference TRBV7-9 and TRBJ1-1, the full variable domain reads DTGVSQNPRHKITKRGQNVTFRCDPISEHNRLYWYRQTLGQGPEFLTYFQNEAQLEKSRLLSDRFSAERPKGSFSTLEIQRTEQGDSAMYLCASSLGQGNTEAFFGQGTRLTVV.

This clone has only a few counts. The chain recombines TRBV2 with TRBJ1-4, with 12 positions matching TRBD1. Trimming at V came to 5 bases and at J to 3 bases, leaving 7 bases not matched to a gene. The CDR3 consists of 17 residues. Germline V lookup: CDR1 SNHLY, CDR2 FYNNEI. CDR3 nucleotides: TGTGCCAGCAGTCCCGGGACAGGGGGCGCGTCTAATGAAAAACTGTTTTTT. Protein sequence: CASSPGTGGASNEKLFF.

The rearrangement uses TRBV29-1 and TRBJ2-7; D uncertain. Germline CDR1 SQVTM, CDR2 ANQGSEA. The CDR3 length is 12 residues. With 0 bases removed from V and 6 bases from J, the gap between germline ends came to 9 bases. The CDR3 DNA reads as TGCAGCGTTGAAGACGTAAAGAGCGAGCAGTACTTC. Its protein is CSVEDVKSEQYF.

This chain connects TRBV7-3 to TRBJ2-5, with TRBD1 as a possible D gene (8 bases). Germline V gives CDR1 SGHTA, CDR2 FQGTGA. V lost 5 bases and J lost 5, with 15 bases in between. This CDR3 comprises 14 residues. The CDR3 sequence is CASSPGQGGETQYF. The CDR3 DNA reads as TGTGCCAGCAGCCCTGGACAGGGAGGGGAGACCCAGTACTTC.

This clone was found a few times. The sample contains more than one DNA sequence encoding this CDR3. This sequence joins TRBV28 and TRBJ2-2; D unclear. Looked up from germline, CDR1 is MDHEN and CDR2 is SYDVKM. V lost 5 bases and J 4 bases, leaving 5 bases between the germline ends. The CDR3 consists of 12 residues. CDR3 sequence (DNA): TGTGCCAGCAGTACTCCCACCGGGGAGCTGTTTTTT. Protein product: CASSTPTGELFF.

The V gene is TRBV2, the J gene TRBJ2-6, with D unresolved. V was clipped by 6 bases and J by 0 bases, with 6 bases between them. This CDR3 has 14 amino acids. Germline-derived CDR1 and CDR2 are SNHLY and FYNNEI. The CDR3 sequence: CASSQSSGANVLTF. The CDR3 nucleotides are TGTGCCAGCAGCCAGAGCTCTGGGGCCAACGTCCTGACTTTC.

The genes are TRBV7-9 and TRBJ2-2; no reliable D call. Germline V gives CDR1 SEHNR, CDR2 FQNEAQ (reference sequence). This CDR3 is built from 13 residues. V lost 5 bases, J lost 6 bases, and 10 bases lay in between. This CDR3 is CASSNPGAGELFF. The CDR3 DNA reads TGTGCCAGCAGCAACCCAGGAGCCGGGGAGCTGTTTTTT.

Regarding this clone: Its ends do not fully match the called genes, so a read error is possible. The chain uses TRBV29-1 and TRBJ2-1; 10 nucleotides agree with TRBD1. Germline V CDR1 and CDR2: SQVTM, ANQGSEA. The CDR3 runs 15 residues. CDR3 in amino acids: CGVEPRQGARYEQFF. As DNA, the CDR3 is TGCGGCGTTGAACCTCGACAGGGGGCGCGCTATGAGCAGTTCTTC.

This clone was found a few times. At one end, the junction sequence differs from germline, possibly due to a read error. The J gene is TRBJ1-1, the V gene TRBV5-1, with D perhaps matching TRBD1 (5 bases). CDR1 SGHRS and CDR2 YFSETQ come from the germline V gene. The CDR3 runs to 15 residues. The CDR3 protein is CASSLGPGKDTEAFF. CDR3 bases: TGCGCCAGCAGTTTGGGACCCGGGAAAGACACTGAAGCTTTCTTT.

The gene calls are TRBV14 and TRBJ2-5; D may be TRBD2 (6 bases). V lost 3 bases and J 2 bases, leaving 10 bases between the germline ends. The CDR3 has 14 residues. Germline assignment: CDR1 SGHDN and CDR2 FVKESK. CDR3 DNA sequence: TGTGCCAGCAGCCAGCGGGACCTTCAAGAGACCCAGTACTTC. This gives the protein CASSQRDLQETQYF.

This clone was counted between two and nine times. The J gene is TRBJ1-2, the V gene TRBV9, with 10 bases matching TRBD1. This CDR3 comprises 13 residues. Germline-derived CDR1 and CDR2 are SGDLS and YYNGEE. V lost 4 bases, J lost 13 bases, and 10 bases stayed unmatched. This CDR3 is CASSYPGQGYLTF. The DNA of the CDR3 is TGTGCCAGCAGCTATCCGGGACAGGGGTACCTCACCTTC.

The chain is built from TRBV16 and TRBJ1-1; no firm D call. V gave up 3 bases and J gave up 1 base, with 9 bases separating them. The CDR3 length is 14 residues. CDR1 and CDR2 from the germline V gene are KGHSY and FQNENV. The CDR3 DNA reads as TGTGCCAGCAGCCATAATTGGGGGAACACTGAAGCTTTCTTT. Encoded protein: CASSHNWGNTEAFF.

This clone showed up just once. This chain's CDR3 is CASSRTGNTDTQYF. CDR3 nucleotides: TGTGCCAGTAGTAGGACAGGGAACACAGATACGCAGTATTTT. The chain combines TRBV19 with TRBJ2-3; TRBD1 agrees at 8 bases. Trimming at V came to 4 bases and at J to 2 bases, leaving 2 bases not matched to a gene. The germline V gene has CDR1 LNHDA and CDR2 SQIVND (reference sequence). This CDR3 is built from 14 residues.